Below are 11 T cell receptor beta chains sequenced from a single sample in a study of shared clonotypes between healthy human individuals. Naive CD8 cells, CD45RO-negative and positively selected for CCR7, excluded terminally differentiated effector memory CD45RA+ cells. Some clones are missing from TCRdb's copy, which holds only in-frame ones; the method was immunoSEQ multiplex PCR. The top ten hold around 1% of the sample, which has about 1,800,000 clones, about 95% seen once. The source material was naive CD8+ T cells sorted from blood. The receptors stem from a man younger than 30 in good health.

The chain joins TRBV9 to TRBJ2-7; the match to TRBD2 covers 9 bases. V was pared by 4 bases and J by 4 bases, with 6 bases of the junction left unmatched. The CDR3 runs 14 residues. Germline-derived CDR1 and CDR2 are SGDLS and YYNGEE. For the CDR3, the DNA is TGTGCCAGCAGCCCAGCGGGACTAGCTTACGAGCAGTACTTC. Protein: CASSPAGLAYEQYF.

This chain connects TRBV28 to TRBJ1-1, with D perhaps matching TRBD1 (5 bases). Germline V gene sequence: CDR1 MDHEN, CDR2 SYDVKM. The V end lost 8 bases, the J end lost 5 bases, and 24 bases lay between the germline ends. The CDR3 sequence is 16 residues long. As DNA, the CDR3 is TGTGCCAGCGGGGGGGAACAGGTTGATATACGGACTGAAGCTTTCTTT. This sequence encodes CASGGEQVDIRTEAFF.

The rearrangement joins TRBV4-2 to TRBJ2-3; 10 nucleotides agree with TRBD2. The CDR3 loop spans 16 amino acids. Germline V gives CDR1 LGHNA, CDR2 YNFKEQ. The V and J ends lost 10 bases and 2 bases, in that order; junction bases with no gene match: 12. CDR3 DNA: TGTGCCACTTCCACTGCTAGCGGGGGTGCCACAGATACGCAGTATTTT. Protein sequence: CATSTASGGATDTQYF.

Details on this clone: The sample carries other DNA sequences with the same CDR3. The chain is built from TRBV5-1 and TRBJ2-7; no clear D. The germline V gene encodes CDR1 SGHRS and CDR2 YFSETQ. V was trimmed by 3 bases and J by 1 base, leaving 8 bases between them. The CDR3 loop spans 13 amino acids. CDR3 loop: CASSSGLSYEQYF. CDR3 bases: TGCGCCAGCAGCTCCGGGTTATCCTACGAGCAGTACTTC.

With respect to this clone: The same CDR3 also results from other DNA sequences found in this sample. V is TRBV4-1 and J is TRBJ2-7; 7 bases align to TRBD1. Per the germline V gene, CDR1 is MGHRA and CDR2 is YSYEKL. Losses at the gene ends were 3 bases for V and 4 bases for J; bases not matched to a gene: 3. The CDR3 has 13 residues. The CDR3 loop is CASSQGQLYEQYF. The CDR3 DNA is TGCGCCAGCAGCCAGGGACAGTTATACGAGCAGTACTTC.

This rearrangement joins TRBV5-1 to TRBJ2-7; the D gene is possibly TRBD2 (6 bases). In germline, CDR1 is SGHRS, CDR2 YFSETQ. Trimming removed 9 bases from V and 7 bases from J, with 14 bases in between. This CDR3 is 11 amino acids long. The CDR3 loop is CAIPTSQEQYF. CDR3 coding DNA: TGCGCCATCCCGACTAGTCAGGAGCAGTACTTC.

The CDR3 is CASSEAGGPHEQFF. In DNA form, the CDR3 reads TGCGCCAGCAGTGAAGCGGGGGGGCCGCATGAGCAGTTCTTC. This chain joins TRBV10-1 and TRBJ2-1; 10 bases agree with TRBD2. J gave up 8 bases and V 3 bases, and 4 bases lay outside the gene matches. Germline V CDR1 and CDR2: WNHNN, SYGVQD (reference sequence). This CDR3 has 14 amino acids.

As concerns this clone: The sample has other DNA sequences that encode this CDR3 too. The genes are TRBV4-1 and TRBJ2-4; the D call may be TRBD1 or TRBD2 (5 bases each). The CDR3 is 15 amino acids. Trimming stripped 1 base from V and 1 base from J, with 8 bases between. The germline V gene has CDR1 MGHRA and CDR2 YSYEKL. Written as DNA, the CDR3 is TGCGCCAGCAGCCAAGTCGAGGGGGCCAAAAACATTCAGTACTTC. It codes for CASSQVEGAKNIQYF.

V is TRBV21-1 and J is TRBJ1-1; the table's TRBD1 call for D was not verified on the DNA. TRBV21-1 is a pseudogene. The CDR3 sequence is 15 residues long. The CDR3 protein is CASSKAPGMNTEAFF. In DNA form, the CDR3 reads TGTGCCAGCAGCAAAGCACCAGGGATGAACACTGAAGCTTTCTTT.

V usage is TRBV2 and J usage is TRBJ2-7, with a weak D call TRBD1 (7 bases). This CDR3 has 15 amino acids. Trimming removed 4 bases at V and 0 bases at J, with 13 bases between. CDR1 is SNHLY and CDR2 is FYNNEI in the germline V gene. As DNA, the CDR3 is TGTGCCAGCAGTGCGGGCAGGGGGGTCTCCTACGAGCAGTACTTC. This encodes CASSAGRGVSYEQYF.

V gene TRBV6-6 combines with J gene TRBJ2-5, with D hard to call. V dropped 0 bases and J dropped 4 bases, with 12 bases sitting between them. The germline V gene encodes CDR1 MNHNY and CDR2 SVGAGI (reference sequence). The CDR3 loop spans 15 amino acids. In nucleotides, the CDR3 is TGTGCCAGCAGTTACTCTGGTTCGGCCGGAGAGACCCAGTACTTC. Its translation is CASSYSGSAGETQYF.